This T cell receptor beta chain emerged from a study of T cell changes during pregnancy in multiple sclerosis. The data were produced by immunoSEQ multiplex PCR, yet TCRdb's version contains in-frame clones alone and is incomplete. The data hold approximately 50,000 clones, with 80% to 95% observed a single time. Germline V CDR1 and CDR2: SGHTA, FQGNSA. Trimming cost V 2 bases and J 3 bases; bases outside gene matches: 9. The CDR3 is 17 residues long. Here the sequenced sample was CD4+ T cells from peripheral blood mononuclear cells, taken after pregnancy. V usage is TRBV7-2 and J usage is TRBJ2-1; 8 bases are shared with TRBD2. This clonotype was sampled from a female donor with multiple sclerosis, enrolled in a pregnancy study. The CDR3 sequence: CASSLRSGTRFYNEQFF. As DNA, the CDR3 is TGTGCCAGCAGCTTACGTTCCGGGACTAGGTTCTACAATGAGCAGTTCTTC.